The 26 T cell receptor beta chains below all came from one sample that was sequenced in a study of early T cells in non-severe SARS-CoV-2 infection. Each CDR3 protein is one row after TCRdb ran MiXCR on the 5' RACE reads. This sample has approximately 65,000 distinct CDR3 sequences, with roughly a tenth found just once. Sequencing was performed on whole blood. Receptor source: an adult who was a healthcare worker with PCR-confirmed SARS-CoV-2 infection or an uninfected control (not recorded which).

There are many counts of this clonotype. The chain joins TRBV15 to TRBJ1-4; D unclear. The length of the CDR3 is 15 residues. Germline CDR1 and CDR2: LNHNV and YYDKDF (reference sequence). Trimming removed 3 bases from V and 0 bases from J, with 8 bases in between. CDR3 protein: CATSRKGSTNEKLFF. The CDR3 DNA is TGTGCCACCAGCAGGAAGGGTTCAACTAATGAAAAACTGTTTTTT.

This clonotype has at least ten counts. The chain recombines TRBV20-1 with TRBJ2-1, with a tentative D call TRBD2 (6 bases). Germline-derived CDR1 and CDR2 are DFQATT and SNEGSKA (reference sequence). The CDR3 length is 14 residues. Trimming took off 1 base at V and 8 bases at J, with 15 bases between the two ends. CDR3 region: CSARGGGHSDEQFF. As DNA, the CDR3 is TGCAGTGCTAGAGGGGGAGGTCATAGCGATGAGCAGTTCTTC.

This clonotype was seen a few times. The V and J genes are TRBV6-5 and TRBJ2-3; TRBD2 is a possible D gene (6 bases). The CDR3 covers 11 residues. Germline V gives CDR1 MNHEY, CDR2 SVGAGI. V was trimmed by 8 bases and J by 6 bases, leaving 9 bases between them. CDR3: CASEGGDTQYF. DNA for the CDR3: TGTGCCAGCGAAGGAGGGGATACGCAGTATTTT.

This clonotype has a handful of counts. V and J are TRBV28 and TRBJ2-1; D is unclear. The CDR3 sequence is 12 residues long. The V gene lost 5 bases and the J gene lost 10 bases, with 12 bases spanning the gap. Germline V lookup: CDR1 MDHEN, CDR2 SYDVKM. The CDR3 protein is CASSPKAREQFF. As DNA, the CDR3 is TGTGCCAGCAGTCCAAAAGCGCGGGAGCAGTTCTTC.

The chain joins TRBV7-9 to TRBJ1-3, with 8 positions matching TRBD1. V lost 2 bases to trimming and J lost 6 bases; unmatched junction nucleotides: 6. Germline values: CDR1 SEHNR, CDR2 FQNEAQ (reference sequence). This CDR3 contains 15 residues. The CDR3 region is CASSLSGGAENTIYF. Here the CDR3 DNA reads TGTGCCAGCAGCTTATCAGGGGGCGCGGAAAACACCATATATTTT.

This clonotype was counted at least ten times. The CDR3 is CASSETGSGGYTF. CDR3 bases: TGTGCCAGCAGTGAAACAGGTTCGGGAGGCTACACCTTC. This chain joins TRBV12-3 or TRBV12-4 and TRBJ1-2, with TRBD1 as a possible D gene (5 bases). V lost 5 bases and J 8 bases, leaving 15 bases between the germline ends. The CDR3 sequence is 13 residues long.

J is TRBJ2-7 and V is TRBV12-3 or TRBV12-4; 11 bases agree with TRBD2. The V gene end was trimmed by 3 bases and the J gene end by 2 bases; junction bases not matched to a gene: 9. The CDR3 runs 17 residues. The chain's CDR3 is CASSFWGLAEGTYEQYF. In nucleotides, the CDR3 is TGTGCCAGCAGTTTCTGGGGACTAGCGGAGGGGACCTACGAGCAGTACTTC.

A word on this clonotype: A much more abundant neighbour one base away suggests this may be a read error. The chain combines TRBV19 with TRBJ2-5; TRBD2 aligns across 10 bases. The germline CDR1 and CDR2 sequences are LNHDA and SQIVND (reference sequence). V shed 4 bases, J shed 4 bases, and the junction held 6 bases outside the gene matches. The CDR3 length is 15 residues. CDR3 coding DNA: TGTGCCAGTAGTAGGGGGACTAGCGAGAGAGAGACCCAGTACTTC. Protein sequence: CASSRGTSERETQYF.

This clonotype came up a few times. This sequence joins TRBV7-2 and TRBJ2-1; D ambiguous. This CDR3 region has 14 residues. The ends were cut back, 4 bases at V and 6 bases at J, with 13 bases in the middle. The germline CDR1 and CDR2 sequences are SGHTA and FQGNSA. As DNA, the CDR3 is TGTGCCAGCAGCTCTCGGGCAGGAAGCAATGAGCAGTTCTTC. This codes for CASSSRAGSNEQFF.

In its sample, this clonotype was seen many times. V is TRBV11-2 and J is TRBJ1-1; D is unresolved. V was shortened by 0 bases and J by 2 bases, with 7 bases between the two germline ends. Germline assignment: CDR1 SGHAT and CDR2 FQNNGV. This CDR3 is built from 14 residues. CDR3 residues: CASSLDLANTEAFF. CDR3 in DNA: TGTGCCAGCAGCTTAGACCTAGCCAACACTGAAGCTTTCTTT.

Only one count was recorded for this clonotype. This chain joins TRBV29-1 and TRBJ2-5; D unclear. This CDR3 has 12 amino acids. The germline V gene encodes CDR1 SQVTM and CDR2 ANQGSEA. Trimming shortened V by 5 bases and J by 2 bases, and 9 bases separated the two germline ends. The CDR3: CSVRITQETQYF. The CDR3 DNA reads TGCAGCGTTCGTATTACACAAGAGACCCAGTACTTC.

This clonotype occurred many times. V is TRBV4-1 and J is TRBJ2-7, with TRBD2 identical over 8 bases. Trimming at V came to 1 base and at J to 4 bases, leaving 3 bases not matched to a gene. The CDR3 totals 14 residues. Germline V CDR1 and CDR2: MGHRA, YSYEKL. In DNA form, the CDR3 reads TGCGCCAGCAGCCAAGGACTAGCGAGATACGAGCAGTACTTC. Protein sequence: CASSQGLARYEQYF.

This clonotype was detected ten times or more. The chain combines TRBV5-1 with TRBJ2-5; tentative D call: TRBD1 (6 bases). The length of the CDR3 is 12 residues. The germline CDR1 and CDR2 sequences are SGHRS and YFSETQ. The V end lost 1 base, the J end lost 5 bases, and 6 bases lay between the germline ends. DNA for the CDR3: TGCGCCAGCAGCTTGACAGGGGAGACCCAGTACTTC. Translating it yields CASSLTGETQYF.

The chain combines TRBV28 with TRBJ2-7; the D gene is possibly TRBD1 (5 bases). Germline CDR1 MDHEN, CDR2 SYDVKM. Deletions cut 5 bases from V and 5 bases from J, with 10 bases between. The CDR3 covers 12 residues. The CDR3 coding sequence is TGTGCCAGCAGTATATCAGGGAACGAGCAGTACTTC. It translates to CASSISGNEQYF.

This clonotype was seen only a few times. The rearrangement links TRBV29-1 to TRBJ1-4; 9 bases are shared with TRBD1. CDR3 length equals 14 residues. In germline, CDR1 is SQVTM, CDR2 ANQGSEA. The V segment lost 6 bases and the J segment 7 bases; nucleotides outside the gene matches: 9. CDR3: CSVRFGTGFEKLFF. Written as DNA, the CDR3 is TGCAGCGTGAGATTTGGGACAGGGTTTGAAAAACTGTTTTTT.

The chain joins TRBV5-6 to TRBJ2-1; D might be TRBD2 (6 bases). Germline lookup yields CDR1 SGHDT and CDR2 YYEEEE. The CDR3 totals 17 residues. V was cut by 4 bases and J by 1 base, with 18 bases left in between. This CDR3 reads CASSPSRLVWSYNEQFF. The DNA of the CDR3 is TGTGCCAGCAGCCCCAGTAGACTAGTTTGGTCCTACAATGAGCAGTTCTTC.

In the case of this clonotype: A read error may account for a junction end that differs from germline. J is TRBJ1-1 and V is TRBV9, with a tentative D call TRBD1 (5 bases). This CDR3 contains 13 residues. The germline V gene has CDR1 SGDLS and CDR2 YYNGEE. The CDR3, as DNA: TGTGCCAGCAGCGCCGGGGCCAACACTGAAGCCTTCTTT. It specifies CASSAGANTEAFF.

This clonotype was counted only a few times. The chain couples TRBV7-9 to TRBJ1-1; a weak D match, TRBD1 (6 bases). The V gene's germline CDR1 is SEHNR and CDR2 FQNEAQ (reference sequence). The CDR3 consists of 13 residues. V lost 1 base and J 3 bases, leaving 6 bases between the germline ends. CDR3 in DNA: TGTGCCAGCAGCTTAGAGGGGGACACTGAAGCTTTCTTT. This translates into CASSLEGDTEAFF.

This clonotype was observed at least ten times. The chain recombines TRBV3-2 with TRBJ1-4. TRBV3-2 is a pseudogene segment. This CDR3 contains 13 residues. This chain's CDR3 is CASGGTSNEKLFF. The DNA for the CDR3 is TGTGCCAGCGGAGGGACGTCTAATGAAAAACTGTTTTTT.

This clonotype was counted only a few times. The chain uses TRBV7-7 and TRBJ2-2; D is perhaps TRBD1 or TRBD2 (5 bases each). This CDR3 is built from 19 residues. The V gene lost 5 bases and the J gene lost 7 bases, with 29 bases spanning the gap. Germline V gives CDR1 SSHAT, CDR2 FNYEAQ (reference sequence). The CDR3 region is CASSPLGTEEYVSGGELFF. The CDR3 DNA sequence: TGTGCCAGCAGCCCCCTCGGGACCGAGGAATATGTCAGTGGCGGGGAGCTGTTTTTT.

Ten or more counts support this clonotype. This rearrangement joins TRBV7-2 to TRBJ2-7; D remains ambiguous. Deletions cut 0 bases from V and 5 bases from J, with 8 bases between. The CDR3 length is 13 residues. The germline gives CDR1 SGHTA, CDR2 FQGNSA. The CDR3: CASSLAPGNEQYF. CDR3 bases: TGTGCCAGCAGCTTAGCGCCCGGCAACGAGCAGTACTTC.

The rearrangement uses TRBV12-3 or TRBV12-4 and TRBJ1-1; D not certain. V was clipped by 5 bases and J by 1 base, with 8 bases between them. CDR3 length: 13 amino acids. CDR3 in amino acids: CASSLTENTEAFF. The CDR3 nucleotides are TGTGCCAGCAGTCTCACAGAGAACACTGAAGCTTTCTTT.

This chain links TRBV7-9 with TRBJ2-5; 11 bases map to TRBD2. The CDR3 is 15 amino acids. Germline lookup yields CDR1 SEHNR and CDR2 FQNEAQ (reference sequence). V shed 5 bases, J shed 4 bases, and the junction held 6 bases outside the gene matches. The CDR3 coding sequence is TGTGCCAGCAGCCCGCCGACTAGCGGGATAGAGACCCAGTACTTC. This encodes CASSPPTSGIETQYF.

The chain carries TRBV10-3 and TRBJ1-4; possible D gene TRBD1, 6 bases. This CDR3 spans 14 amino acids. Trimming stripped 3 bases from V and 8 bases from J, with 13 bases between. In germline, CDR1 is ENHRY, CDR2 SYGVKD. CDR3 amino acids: CAISERGNGEKLFF. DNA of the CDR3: TGTGCCATCAGTGAAAGGGGGAATGGAGAAAAACTGTTTTTT.

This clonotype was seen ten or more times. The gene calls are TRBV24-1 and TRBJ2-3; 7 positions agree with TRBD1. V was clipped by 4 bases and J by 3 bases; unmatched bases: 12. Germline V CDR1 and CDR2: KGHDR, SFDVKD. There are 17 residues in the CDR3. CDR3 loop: CATSDRATRQGTDTQYF. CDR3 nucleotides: TGTGCCACCAGTGACCGGGCCACAAGACAGGGAACAGATACGCAGTATTTT.

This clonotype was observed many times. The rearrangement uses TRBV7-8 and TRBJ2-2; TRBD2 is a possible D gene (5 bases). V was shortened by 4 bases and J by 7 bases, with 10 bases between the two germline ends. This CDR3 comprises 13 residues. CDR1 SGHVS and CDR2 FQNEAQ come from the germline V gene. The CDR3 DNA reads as TGTGCCAGCAGCTCCGCCGGGGTCGGGGAGCTGTTTTTT. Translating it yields CASSSAGVGELFF. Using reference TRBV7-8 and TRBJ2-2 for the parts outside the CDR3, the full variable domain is GAGVSQSPRYKVAKRGQDVALRCDPISGHVSLFWYQQALGQGPEFLTYFQNEAQLDKSGLPSDRFFAERPEGSVSTLKIQRTQQEDSAVYLCASSSAGVGELFFGEGSRLTVL.